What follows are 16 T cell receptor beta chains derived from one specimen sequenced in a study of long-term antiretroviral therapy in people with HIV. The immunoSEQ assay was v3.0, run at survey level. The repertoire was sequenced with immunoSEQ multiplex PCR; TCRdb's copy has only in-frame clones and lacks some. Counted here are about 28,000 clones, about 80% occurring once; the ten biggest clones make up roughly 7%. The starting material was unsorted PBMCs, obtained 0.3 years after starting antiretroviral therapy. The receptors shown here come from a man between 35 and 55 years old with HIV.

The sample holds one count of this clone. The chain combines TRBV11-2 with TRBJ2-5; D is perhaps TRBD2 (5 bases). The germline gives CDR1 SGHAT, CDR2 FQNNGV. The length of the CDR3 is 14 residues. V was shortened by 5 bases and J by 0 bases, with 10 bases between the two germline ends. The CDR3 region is CASSPGLHQETQYF. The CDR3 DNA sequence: TGTGCCAGCAGCCCTGGACTCCACCAAGAGACCCAGTACTTC.

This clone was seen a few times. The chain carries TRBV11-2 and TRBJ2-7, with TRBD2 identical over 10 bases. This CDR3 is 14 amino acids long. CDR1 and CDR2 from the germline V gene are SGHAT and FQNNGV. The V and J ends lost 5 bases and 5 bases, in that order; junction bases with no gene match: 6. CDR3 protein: CASSLTSGRDEQYF. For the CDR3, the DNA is TGTGCCAGCAGCCTTACCAGCGGGAGGGACGAGCAGTACTTC.

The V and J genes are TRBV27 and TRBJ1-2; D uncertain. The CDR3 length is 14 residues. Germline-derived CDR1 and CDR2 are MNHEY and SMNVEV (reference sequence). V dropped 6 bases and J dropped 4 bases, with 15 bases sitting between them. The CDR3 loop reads CASRPPGGRYGYTF. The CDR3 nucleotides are TGTGCCAGCAGACCCCCGGGAGGGCGCTATGGCTACACCTTC.

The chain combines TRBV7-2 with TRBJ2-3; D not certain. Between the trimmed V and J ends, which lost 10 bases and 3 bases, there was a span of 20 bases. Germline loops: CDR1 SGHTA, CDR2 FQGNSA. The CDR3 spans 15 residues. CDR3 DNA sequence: TGTGCCACCATTTATCGTTCCCCTCTTACAGATACGCAGTATTTT. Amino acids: CATIYRSPLTDTQYF.

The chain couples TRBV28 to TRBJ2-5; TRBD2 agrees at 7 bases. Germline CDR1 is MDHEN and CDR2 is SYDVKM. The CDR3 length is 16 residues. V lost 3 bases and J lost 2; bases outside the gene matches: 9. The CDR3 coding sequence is TGTGCCAGCAGTTTTCTCGGGGAGGGGCATCAAGAGACCCAGTACTTC. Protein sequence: CASSFLGEGHQETQYF.

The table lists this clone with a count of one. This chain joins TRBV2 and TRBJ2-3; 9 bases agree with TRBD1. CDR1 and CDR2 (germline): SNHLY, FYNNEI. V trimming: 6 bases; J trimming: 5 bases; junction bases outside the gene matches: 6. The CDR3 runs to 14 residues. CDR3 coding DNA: TGTGCCAGCAGGGACAGGGGAGCTCTAGATACGCAGTATTTT. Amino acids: CASRDRGALDTQYF. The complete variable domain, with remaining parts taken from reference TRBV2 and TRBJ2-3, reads EPEVTQTPSHQVTQMGQEVILRCVPISNHLYFYWYRQILGQKVEFLVSFYNNEISEKSEIFDDQFSVERPDGSNFTLKIRSTKLEDSAMYFCASRDRGALDTQYFGPGTRLTVL.

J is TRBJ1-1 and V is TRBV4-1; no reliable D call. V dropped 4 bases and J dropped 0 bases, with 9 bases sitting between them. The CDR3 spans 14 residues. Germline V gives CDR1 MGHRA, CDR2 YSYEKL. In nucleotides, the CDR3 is TGCGCCAGCAGCCCTATCGGGATGAACACTGAAGCTTTCTTT. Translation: CASSPIGMNTEAFF.

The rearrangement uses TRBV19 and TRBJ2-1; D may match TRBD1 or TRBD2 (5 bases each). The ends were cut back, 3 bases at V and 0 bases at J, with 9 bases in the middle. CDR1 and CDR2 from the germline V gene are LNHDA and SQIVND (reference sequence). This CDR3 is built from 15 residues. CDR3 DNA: TGTGCCAGTAGTATTTGGGGGAGCTCCTACAATGAGCAGTTCTTC. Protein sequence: CASSIWGSSYNEQFF.

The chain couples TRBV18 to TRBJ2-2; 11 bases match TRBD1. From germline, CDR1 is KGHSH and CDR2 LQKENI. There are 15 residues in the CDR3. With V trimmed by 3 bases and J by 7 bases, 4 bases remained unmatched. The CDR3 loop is CASSPGQGANGELFF. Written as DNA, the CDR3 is TGTGCCAGCTCACCCGGACAGGGGGCGAACGGGGAGCTGTTTTTT.

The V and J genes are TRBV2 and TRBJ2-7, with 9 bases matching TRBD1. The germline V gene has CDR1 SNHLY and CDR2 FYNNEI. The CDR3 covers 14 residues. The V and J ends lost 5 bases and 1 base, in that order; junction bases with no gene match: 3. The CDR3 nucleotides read TGTGCCAGCAGTAGGGGGACAGGGTCCTACGAGCAGTACTTC. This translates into CASSRGTGSYEQYF.

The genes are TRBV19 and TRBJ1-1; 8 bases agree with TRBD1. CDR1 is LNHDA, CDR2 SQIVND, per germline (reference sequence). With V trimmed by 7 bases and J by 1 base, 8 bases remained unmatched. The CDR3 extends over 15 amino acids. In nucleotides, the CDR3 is TGTGCCAGTACCCAACAGGGGGTTGGGAACACTGAAGCTTTCTTT. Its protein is CASTQQGVGNTEAFF.

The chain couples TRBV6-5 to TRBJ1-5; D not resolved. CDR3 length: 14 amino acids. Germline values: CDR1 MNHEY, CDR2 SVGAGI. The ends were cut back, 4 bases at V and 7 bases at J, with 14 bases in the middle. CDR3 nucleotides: TGTGCCAGCAGTTTCGCCCGGAACGGACAGCCCCAGCATTTT. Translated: CASSFARNGQPQHF.

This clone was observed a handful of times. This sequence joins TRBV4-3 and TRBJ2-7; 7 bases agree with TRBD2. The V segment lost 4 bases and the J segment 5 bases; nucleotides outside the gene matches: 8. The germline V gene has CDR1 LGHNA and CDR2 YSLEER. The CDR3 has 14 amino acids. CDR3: CASSRTSLTHEQYF. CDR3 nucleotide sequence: TGCGCCAGCAGCCGGACTAGTTTAACCCACGAGCAGTACTTC.

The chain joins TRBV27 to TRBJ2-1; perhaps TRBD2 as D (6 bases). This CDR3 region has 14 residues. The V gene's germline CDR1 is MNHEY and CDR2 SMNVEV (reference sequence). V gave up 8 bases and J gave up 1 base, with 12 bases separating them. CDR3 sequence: CASALGGSYNEQFF. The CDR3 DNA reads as TGTGCCAGCGCGCTGGGGGGTTCCTACAATGAGCAGTTCTTC.

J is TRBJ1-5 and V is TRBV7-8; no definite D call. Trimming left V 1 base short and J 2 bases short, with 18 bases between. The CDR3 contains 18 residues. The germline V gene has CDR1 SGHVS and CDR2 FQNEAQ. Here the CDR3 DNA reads TGTGCCAGCAGCTTAGGGAGGGTGTCCGGGAGGGGCAATCAGCCCCAGCATTTT. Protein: CASSLGRVSGRGNQPQHF.

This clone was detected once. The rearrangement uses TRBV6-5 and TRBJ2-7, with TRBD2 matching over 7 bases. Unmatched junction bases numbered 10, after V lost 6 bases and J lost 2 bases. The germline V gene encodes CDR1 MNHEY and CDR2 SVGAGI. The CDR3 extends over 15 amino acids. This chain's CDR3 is CASRLSGVAPYEQYF. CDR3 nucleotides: TGTGCCAGCAGACTGAGCGGGGTCGCCCCCTACGAGCAGTACTTC.